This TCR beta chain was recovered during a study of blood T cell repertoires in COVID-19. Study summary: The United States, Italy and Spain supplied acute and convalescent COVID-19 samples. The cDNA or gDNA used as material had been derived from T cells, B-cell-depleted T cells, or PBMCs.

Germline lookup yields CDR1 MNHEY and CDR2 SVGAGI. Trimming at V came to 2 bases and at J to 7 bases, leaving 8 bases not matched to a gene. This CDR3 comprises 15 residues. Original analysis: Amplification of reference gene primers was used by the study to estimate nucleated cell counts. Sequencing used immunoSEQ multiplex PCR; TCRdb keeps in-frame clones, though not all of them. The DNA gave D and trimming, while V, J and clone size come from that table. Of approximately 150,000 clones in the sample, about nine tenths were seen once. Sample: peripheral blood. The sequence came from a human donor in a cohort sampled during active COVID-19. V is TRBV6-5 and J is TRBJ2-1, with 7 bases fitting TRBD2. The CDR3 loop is CASSYPSGRDNEQFF. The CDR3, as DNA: TGTGCCAGCAGTTACCCTTCGGGGAGGGATAATGAGCAGTTCTTC.